This T cell receptor (beta chain) was observed in a study of blood T cell repertoires in COVID-19. In the source study's methods: By means of reference gene primer amplification, nucleated cell counts were estimated. Only in-frame clones appear in the TCRdb table, and some are missing; sequencing was by immunoSEQ multiplex PCR. The V and J calls and clone size are taken from that table; D and trimming were inferred from the DNA. The sample carries under 450,000 clones, 75% to 90% recorded once. Participant reports of clinical history set cohort assignment. Two negative PCRs, clearance, or symptom resolution had been documented for recovered Cohort 3 donors. Trimming cost V 2 bases and J 1 base, with 8 bases left between them. The CDR3 extends over 14 amino acids. Looked up from germline, CDR1 is MNHEY and CDR2 is SVGEGT.

Sequencing used PBMCs or T cells enriched from blood (not recorded which). This rearrangement joins TRBV6-2 or TRBV6-3 to TRBJ1-2; D is possibly TRBD1 (6 bases). The clonotype was recovered from a woman aged 50 to 65 who had recovered from COVID-19. This chain's CDR3 is CASSYGTNNYGYTF. CDR3 coding DNA: TGTGCCAGCAGTTACGGGACAAATAACTATGGCTACACCTTC.